This T cell receptor beta chain was observed in a study of shared clonotypes between healthy human individuals. At the level of the study: The study used three CD4 naive, three CD4 memory, two CD8 naive and one CD8 memory plate per donor. General study points: Among several donors, 4.5% to 5.5% of naive CD4 clonotypes were found in common. Sequencing depth was a factor that was expected to affect clonotype sharing among donors.

Germline loops: CDR1 SEHNR, CDR2 FQNEAQ (reference sequence). V lost 6 bases and J lost 5, with 19 bases in between. The length of the CDR3 is 15 residues. Sequencing was performed with immunoSEQ multiplex PCR; in TCRdb, only in-frame clones are kept and a portion is missing. This table has about 340,000 clones, roughly 70% appearing once. Comment on this clone: Its antigen is currently unknown.

The sequence was obtained from a man aged 25 to 40 in good health. Sequenced input: memory CD4+ T cells sorted from blood. The subset: CD45RA-negative fraction. This chain joins TRBV7-9 and TRBJ2-5, with D perhaps given as TRBD1 or TRBD2 (6 bases each). CDR3 loop: CASSMDLRRGETQYF. The CDR3 DNA reads TGTGCCAGCAGTATGGACCTCCGGAGGGGGGAGACCCAGTACTTC.